Only a few counts were recorded for the clone carrying this TCR beta chain. As yet, its antigen is unknown. Each CDR3 protein gets one entry after TCRdb re-called the RACE reads with MiXCR. The sample shows about 98,000 distinct CDR3 sequences, 10% to 14% of them seen only once. Time point: pre-sensitization, week 0. Treatment here: therapeutic diphenylcyclopropenone sensitization with weekly scalp DPC. This specimen belongs to a study of human T cells and chemical hapten exposure. Study-wide findings and caveats: Counts of expanded TCRs at PT1 were positively correlated with patch test score.

Trimming removed 5 bases from V and 12 bases from J; junction bases left unmatched: 4. This CDR3 region has 11 residues. Per germline, CDR1 MNHEY and CDR2 SMNVEV (reference sequence). This specimen consisted of whole blood, obtained in connection with sensitization to the hapten diphenylcyclopropenone (DPC). This chain connects TRBV27 to TRBJ2-1; the match to TRBD2 covers 7 bases. The sequence was obtained from a woman aged 60-70 years with alopecia areata. Some clones in this sample may be carry-over from other donors' samples. For the CDR3, the DNA is TGTGCCAGCAGTGGTGGCGGGGGGCAGTTCTTC. Translation: CASSGGGGQFF.